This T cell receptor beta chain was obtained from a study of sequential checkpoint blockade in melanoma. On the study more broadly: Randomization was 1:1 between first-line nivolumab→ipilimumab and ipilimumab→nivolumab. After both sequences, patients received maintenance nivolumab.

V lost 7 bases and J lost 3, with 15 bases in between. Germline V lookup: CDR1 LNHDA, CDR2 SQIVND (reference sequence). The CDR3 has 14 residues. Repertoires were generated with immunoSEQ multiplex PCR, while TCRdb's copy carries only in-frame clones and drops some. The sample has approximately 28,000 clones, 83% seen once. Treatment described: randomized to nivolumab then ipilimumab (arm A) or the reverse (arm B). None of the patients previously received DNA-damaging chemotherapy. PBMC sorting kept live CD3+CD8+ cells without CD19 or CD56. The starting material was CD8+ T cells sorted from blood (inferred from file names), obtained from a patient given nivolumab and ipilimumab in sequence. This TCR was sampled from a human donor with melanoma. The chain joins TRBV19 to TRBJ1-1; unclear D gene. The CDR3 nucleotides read TGTGCCAGTACCCGTGGGAGGTTAGACACTGAAGCTTTCTTT. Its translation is CASTRGRLDTEAFF.